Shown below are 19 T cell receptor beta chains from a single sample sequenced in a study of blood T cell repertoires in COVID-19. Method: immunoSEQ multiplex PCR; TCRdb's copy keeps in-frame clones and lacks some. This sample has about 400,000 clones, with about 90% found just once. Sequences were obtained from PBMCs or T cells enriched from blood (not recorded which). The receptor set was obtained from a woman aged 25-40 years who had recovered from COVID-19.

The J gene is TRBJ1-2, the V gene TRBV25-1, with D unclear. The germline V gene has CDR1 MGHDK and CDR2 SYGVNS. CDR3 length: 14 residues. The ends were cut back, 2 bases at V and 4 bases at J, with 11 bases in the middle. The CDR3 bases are TGTGCCAGCAGTGAACGGGTTTACTCCTATGGCTACACCTTC. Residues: CASSERVYSYGYTF.

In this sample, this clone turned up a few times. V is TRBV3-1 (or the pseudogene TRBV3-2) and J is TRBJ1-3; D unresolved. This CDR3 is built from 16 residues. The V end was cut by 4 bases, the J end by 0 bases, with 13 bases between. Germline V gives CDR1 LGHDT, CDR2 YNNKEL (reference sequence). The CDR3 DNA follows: TGTGCCAGCAGCCCCTTGAGTTGGAGCTCTGGAAACACCATATATTTT. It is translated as CASSPLSWSSGNTIYF.

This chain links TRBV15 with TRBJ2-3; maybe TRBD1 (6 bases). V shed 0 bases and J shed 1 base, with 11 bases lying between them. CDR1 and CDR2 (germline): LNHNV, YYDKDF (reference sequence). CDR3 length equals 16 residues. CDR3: CATSRDLGARTDTQYF. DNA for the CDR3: TGTGCCACCAGCAGAGATCTGGGGGCCCGCACAGATACGCAGTATTTT.

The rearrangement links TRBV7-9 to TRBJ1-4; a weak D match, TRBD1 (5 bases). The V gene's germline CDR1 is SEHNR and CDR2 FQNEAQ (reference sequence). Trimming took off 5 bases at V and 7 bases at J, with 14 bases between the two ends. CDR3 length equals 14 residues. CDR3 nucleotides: TGTGCCAGCAGCACCGGGGGGTTGGGTGAAAAACTGTTTTTT. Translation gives CASSTGGLGEKLFF.

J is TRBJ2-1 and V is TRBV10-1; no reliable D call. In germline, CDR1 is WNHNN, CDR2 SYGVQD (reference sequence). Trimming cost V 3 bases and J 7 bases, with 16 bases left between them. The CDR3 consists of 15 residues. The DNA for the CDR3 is TGCGCCAGCAGTGAATTATCTAGTACTGTAAATGAGCAGTTCTTC. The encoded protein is CASSELSSTVNEQFF.

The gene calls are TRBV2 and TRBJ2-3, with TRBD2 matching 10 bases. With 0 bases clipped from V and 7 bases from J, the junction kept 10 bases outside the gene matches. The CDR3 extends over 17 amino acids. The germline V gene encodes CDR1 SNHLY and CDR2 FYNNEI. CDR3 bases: TGTGCCAGCAGTGAAGCCCTCTCTAGCGGGAGCAGAAATACGCAGTATTTT. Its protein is CASSEALSSGSRNTQYF.

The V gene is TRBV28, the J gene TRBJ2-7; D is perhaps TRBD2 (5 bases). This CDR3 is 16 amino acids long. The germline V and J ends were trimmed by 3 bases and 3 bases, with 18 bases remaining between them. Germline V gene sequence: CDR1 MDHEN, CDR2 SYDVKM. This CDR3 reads CASSFYIQRTNYEQYF. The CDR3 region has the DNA TGTGCCAGCAGTTTCTATATCCAGCGGACCAACTACGAGCAGTACTTC. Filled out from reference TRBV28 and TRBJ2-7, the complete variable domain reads DVKVTQSSRYLVKRTGEKVFLECVQDMDHENMFWYRQDPGLGLRLIYFSYDVKMKEKGDIPEGYSVSREKKERFSLILESASTNQTSMYLCASSFYIQRTNYEQYFGPGTRLTVT.

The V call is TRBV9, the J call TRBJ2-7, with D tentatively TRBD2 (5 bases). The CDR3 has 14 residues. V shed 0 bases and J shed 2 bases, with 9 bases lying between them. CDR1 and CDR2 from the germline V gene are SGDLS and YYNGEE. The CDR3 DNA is TGTGCCAGCAGCGTAGAGGACGGGACCTACGAGCAGTACTTC. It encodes CASSVEDGTYEQYF.

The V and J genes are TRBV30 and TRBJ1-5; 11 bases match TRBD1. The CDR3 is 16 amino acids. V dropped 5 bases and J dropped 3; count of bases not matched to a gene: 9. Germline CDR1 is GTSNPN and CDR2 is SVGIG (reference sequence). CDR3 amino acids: CAWGQGADRVNQPQHF. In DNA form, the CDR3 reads TGTGCCTGGGGACAGGGGGCGGACCGGGTCAATCAGCCCCAGCATTTT.

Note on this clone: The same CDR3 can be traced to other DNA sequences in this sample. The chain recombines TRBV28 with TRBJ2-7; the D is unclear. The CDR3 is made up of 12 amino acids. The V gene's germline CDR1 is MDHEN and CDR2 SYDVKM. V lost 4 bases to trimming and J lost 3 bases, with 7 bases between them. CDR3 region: CASSSPSYEQYF. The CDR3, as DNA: TGTGCCAGCAGTTCTCCGAGCTACGAGCAGTACTTC.

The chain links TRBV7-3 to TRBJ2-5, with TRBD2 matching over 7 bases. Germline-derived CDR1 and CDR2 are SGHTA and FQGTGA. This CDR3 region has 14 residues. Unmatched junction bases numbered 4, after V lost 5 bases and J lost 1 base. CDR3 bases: TGTGCCAGCAGCCTTGCTAGCGGCCAAGAGACCCAGTACTTC. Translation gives CASSLASGQETQYF.

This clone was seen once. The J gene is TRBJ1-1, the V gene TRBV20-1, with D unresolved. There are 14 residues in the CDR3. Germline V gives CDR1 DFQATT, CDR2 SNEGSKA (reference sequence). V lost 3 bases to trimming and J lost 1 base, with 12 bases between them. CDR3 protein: CSASESARNTEAFF. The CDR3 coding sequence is TGCAGTGCTAGTGAATCGGCTAGGAACACTGAAGCTTTCTTT.

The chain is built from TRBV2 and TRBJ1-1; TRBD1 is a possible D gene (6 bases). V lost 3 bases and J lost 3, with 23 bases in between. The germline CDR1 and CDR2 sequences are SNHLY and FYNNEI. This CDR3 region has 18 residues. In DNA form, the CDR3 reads TGTGCCAGCAGTGACGAGGGACACCGAGAAGGGCTGGACACTGAAGCTTTCTTT. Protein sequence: CASSDEGHREGLDTEAFF. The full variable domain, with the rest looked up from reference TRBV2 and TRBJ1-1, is EPEVTQTPSHQVTQMGQEVILRCVPISNHLYFYWYRQILGQKVEFLVSFYNNEISEKSEIFDDQFSVERPDGSNFTLKIRSTKLEDSAMYFCASSDEGHREGLDTEAFFGQGTRLTVV.

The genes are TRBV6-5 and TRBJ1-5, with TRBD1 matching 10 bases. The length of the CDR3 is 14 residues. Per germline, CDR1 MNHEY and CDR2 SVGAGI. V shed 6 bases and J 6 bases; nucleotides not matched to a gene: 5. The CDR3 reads CASSTGQGGQPQHF. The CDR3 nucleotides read TGTGCCAGCAGCACCGGACAGGGGGGTCAGCCCCAGCATTTT.

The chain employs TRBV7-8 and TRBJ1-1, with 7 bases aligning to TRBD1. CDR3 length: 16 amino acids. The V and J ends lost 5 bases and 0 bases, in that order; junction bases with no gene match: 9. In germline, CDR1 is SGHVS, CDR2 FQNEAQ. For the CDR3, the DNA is TGTGCCAGCAGCCCGGACAGGTGGAACATGAACACTGAAGCTTTCTTT. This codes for CASSPDRWNMNTEAFF.

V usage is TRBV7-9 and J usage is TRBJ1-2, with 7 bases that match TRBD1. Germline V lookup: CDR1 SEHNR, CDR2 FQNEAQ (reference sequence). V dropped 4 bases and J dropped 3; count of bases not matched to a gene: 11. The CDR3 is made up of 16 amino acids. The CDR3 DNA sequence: TGTGCCAGCAGCTATGGAGTTGACAGGGCGCACTATGGCTACACCTTC. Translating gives CASSYGVDRAHYGYTF.

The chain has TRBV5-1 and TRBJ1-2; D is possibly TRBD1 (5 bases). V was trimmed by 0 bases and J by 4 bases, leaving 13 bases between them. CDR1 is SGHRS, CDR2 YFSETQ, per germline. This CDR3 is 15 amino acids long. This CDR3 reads CASSLGGQGSYGYTF. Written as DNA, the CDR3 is TGCGCCAGCAGCTTGGGTGGGCAGGGCTCCTATGGCTACACCTTC.

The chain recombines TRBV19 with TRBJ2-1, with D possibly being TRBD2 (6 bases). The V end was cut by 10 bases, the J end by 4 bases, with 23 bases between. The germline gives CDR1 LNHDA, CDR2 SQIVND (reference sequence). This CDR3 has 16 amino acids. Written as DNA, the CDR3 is TGTGCCACCAATCGAGCCGGAACCGGGGGTTACAATGAGCAGTTCTTC. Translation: CATNRAGTGGYNEQFF.

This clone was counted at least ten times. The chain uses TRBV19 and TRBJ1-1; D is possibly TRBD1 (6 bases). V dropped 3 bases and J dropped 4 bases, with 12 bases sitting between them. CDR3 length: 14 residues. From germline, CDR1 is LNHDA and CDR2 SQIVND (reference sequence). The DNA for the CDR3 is TGTGCCAGTAGTATCCCCGACAGGAGCACTGAAGCTTTCTTT. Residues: CASSIPDRSTEAFF.